The 12 T cell receptor beta chains below were found in one sample sequenced in a study of cytomegalovirus exposure and HLA in healthy donors. Use of 60 Vbeta and 13 Jbeta primers characterized the PCR. Only in-frame clones appear in the TCRdb table, and some are missing; sequencing was by immunoSEQ multiplex PCR. The sample includes around 120,000 clones, roughly 80% seen only once; the top ten take approximately 8.8%. Material: PBMCs. These receptors came from a female donor in good health and CMV-seropositive.

This rearrangement joins TRBV6-5 to TRBJ1-2; 8 nucleotides align to TRBD1. V lost 6 bases, J lost 8 bases, and 11 bases stayed unmatched. The V gene's germline CDR1 is MNHEY and CDR2 SVGAGI. The CDR3 runs 14 residues. The CDR3 spells CASRVTGESHGYTF. CDR3 nucleotide sequence: TGTGCCAGCAGAGTGACAGGGGAGAGTCACGGCTACACCTTC.

The chain uses TRBV19 and TRBJ1-4; 7 bases are a match to TRBD1. CDR3 size: 14 residues. Trimming took 6 bases from V and 5 from J; bases not matched to a gene: 6. Per germline, CDR1 LNHDA and CDR2 SQIVND (reference sequence). The CDR3 spells CASSTGTVNEKLFF. In DNA, the CDR3 is TGTGCCAGTAGCACCGGGACAGTCAATGAAAAACTGTTTTTT.

The rearrangement uses TRBV11-2 and TRBJ2-7; D unresolved. This CDR3 has 12 amino acids. Trimming shortened V by 4 bases and J by 3 bases, and 7 bases separated the two germline ends. Germline values: CDR1 SGHAT, CDR2 FQNNGV. The DNA for the CDR3 is TGTGCCAGCAGCTCCGGAGACTACGAGCAGTACTTC. Translation gives CASSSGDYEQYF. Complete variable domain (other parts from reference TRBV11-2 and TRBJ2-7): EAGVAQSPRYKIIEKRQSVAFWCNPISGHATLYWYQQILGQGPKLLIQFQNNGVVDDSQLPKDRFSAERLKGVDSTLKIQPAKLEDSAVYLCASSSGDYEQYFGPGTRLTVT.

The chain links TRBV30 to TRBJ2-1; D might be TRBD1 (5 bases). Germline V CDR1 and CDR2: GTSNPN, SVGIG (reference sequence). This CDR3 comprises 13 residues. V dropped 0 bases and J dropped 2 bases, with 5 bases sitting between them. This chain's CDR3 is CAWSVGPYNEQFF. CDR3 DNA: TGTGCCTGGAGTGTGGGGCCCTACAATGAGCAGTTCTTC.

J is TRBJ1-1 and V is TRBV5-1; D perhaps matches TRBD1 (6 bases). The CDR3 runs to 13 residues. CDR1 is SGHRS, CDR2 YFSETQ, per germline. V was clipped by 3 bases and J by 7 bases, with 13 bases between them. CDR3 amino acids: CASSSPLQGEAFF. The CDR3 DNA follows: TGCGCCAGCAGCTCACCGTTACAGGGTGAAGCTTTCTTT.

This clone was recorded once. The rearrangement joins TRBV19 to TRBJ1-1; 7 bases are a match to TRBD1. Germline assignment: CDR1 LNHDA and CDR2 SQIVND (reference sequence). CDR3 length: 13 residues. V shed 5 bases, J shed 5 bases, and the junction held 5 bases outside the gene matches. CDR3 DNA sequence: TGTGCCAGTAGTGTCACAGGGGCTACTGAAGCTTTCTTT. Protein product: CASSVTGATEAFF.

The chain couples TRBV30 to TRBJ2-5; weak D call: TRBD2 (5 bases). Germline CDR1 GTSNPN, CDR2 SVGIG (reference sequence). V lost 3 bases and J 5 bases, leaving 7 bases between the germline ends. This CDR3 spans 11 amino acids. The CDR3, as DNA: TGTGCCTGGAGCCCGGGGGAGACCCAGTACTTC. Translated: CAWSPGETQYF.

With respect to this clone: In the same sample, other DNA sequences code for this CDR3. This chain links TRBV4-2 with TRBJ2-3, with D possibly being TRBD2 (6 bases). V was pared by 0 bases and J by 0 bases, with 10 bases between. This CDR3 comprises 16 residues. Germline CDR1 is LGHNA and CDR2 is YNFKEQ. CDR3 DNA: TGTGCCAGCAGCCAAGATCTGGGGACTAGCACAGATACGCAGTATTTT. Translating it yields CASSQDLGTSTDTQYF.

The rearrangement uses TRBV28 and TRBJ1-3; the D gene is possibly TRBD1 (5 bases). Germline lookup yields CDR1 MDHEN and CDR2 SYDVKM. The CDR3 loop spans 17 amino acids. V was clipped by 3 bases and J by 2 bases, with 17 bases between them. The CDR3 DNA sequence: TGTGCCAGCAGTTTTTCGGCAGGGAGGATGGCTGGAAACACCATATATTTT. Translated: CASSFSAGRMAGNTIYF. The full variable domain, with the rest looked up from reference TRBV28 and TRBJ1-3, is DVKVTQSSRYLVKRTGEKVFLECVQDMDHENMFWYRQDPGLGLRLIYFSYDVKMKEKGDIPEGYSVSREKKERFSLILESASTNQTSMYLCASSFSAGRMAGNTIYFGEGSWLTVV.

This chain connects TRBV19 to TRBJ2-7; 13 nucleotides match TRBD2. Germline CDR1 is LNHDA and CDR2 is SQIVND (reference sequence). With 4 bases clipped from V and 3 bases from J, the junction kept 3 bases outside the gene matches. This CDR3 has 15 residues. The CDR3 here is CASSTGLAGDYEQYF. In DNA form, the CDR3 reads TGTGCCAGTAGTACTGGACTAGCGGGGGACTACGAGCAGTACTTC.

The chain carries TRBV5-4 and TRBJ1-2; D is undetermined. This CDR3 region has 16 residues. Trimming removed 0 bases from V and 1 base from J, with 13 bases in between. Germline values: CDR1 SGHNT, CDR2 YYREEE (reference sequence). The CDR3 reads CASSLVEGRFNYGYTF. The DNA for the CDR3 is TGTGCCAGCAGCTTGGTAGAGGGTCGCTTTAACTATGGCTACACCTTC.

V and J are TRBV5-6 and TRBJ2-2, with TRBD1 as a possible D gene (5 bases). Per germline, CDR1 SGHDT and CDR2 YYEEEE. This CDR3 is built from 16 residues. V dropped 3 bases and J dropped 4 bases, with 16 bases sitting between them. The CDR3 sequence: CASSWAPTGPTGELFF. The CDR3, as DNA: TGTGCCAGCAGCTGGGCCCCAACAGGACCCACCGGGGAGCTGTTTTTT.